This T cell receptor beta chain was sequenced in a study of cytomegalovirus exposure and HLA in healthy donors. The V and J ends lost 1 base and 9 bases respectively, with 22 bases between them. The CDR3 sequence is 18 residues long. Germline loops: CDR1 SNHLY, CDR2 FYNNEI. Both 60 Vbeta primers and 13 Jbeta primers went into the PCR. Generated by immunoSEQ multiplex PCR, the TCRdb table keeps only in-frame clones and is missing some. This sample contains some 120,000 clones. The sequence was obtained from a man aged 18 to 30 in good health and CMV-seronegative. This chain joins TRBV2 and TRBJ1-6; the D gene is possibly TRBD1 (6 bases). Sequencing input: PBMCs. For the CDR3, the DNA is TGTGCCAGCAGTGAAGAAGGGACAAAAGGGCATCTGGCTTCACCCCTCCACTTT. It codes for CASSEEGTKGHLASPLHF.